These 3 T cell receptor beta chains were sequenced from one sample in a study of T cell repertoires in cytomegalovirus infection. These TCRs are of unknown antigen specificity. TCRdb reanalysed the reads using MiXCR and keeps one entry per CDR3 protein. The table records around 710,000 distinct CDR3 sequences, about 29% of them present only once. The source material was cultured CD8+ T cells from PBMCs, sampled from culture after CMV antigen stimulation. Receptors were obtained from a human donor in good health (CMV status not recorded). Some clones in this sample may be carry-over from other donors' samples.

This clonotype was counted ten times or more. The J gene is TRBJ2-3, the V gene TRBV7-8, with TRBD2 matching 9 bases. CDR1 and CDR2 from the germline V gene are SGHVS and FQNEAQ. V lost 1 base, J lost 4 bases, and 3 bases stayed unmatched. There are 15 residues in the CDR3. The chain's CDR3 is CASSLVAGGPDTQYF. The CDR3 DNA reads as TGTGCCAGCAGCTTAGTGGCGGGGGGGCCAGATACGCAGTATTTT.

This clonotype was observed a handful of times. The chain joins TRBV10-2 to TRBJ1-1; D unresolved. The CDR3 consists of 8 residues. Trimming stripped 8 bases from V and 8 bases from J, with 3 bases between. Per germline, CDR1 WSHSY and CDR2 SAAADI. DNA for the CDR3: TGCGCCAGCGGGGAAGCTTTCTTT. It translates to CASGEAFF.

This clonotype turned up a few times. The J gene is TRBJ1-2, the V gene TRBV7-9, with a possible D match to TRBD1 (5 bases). The CDR3 spans 14 residues. Germline loops: CDR1 SEHNR, CDR2 FQNEAQ (reference sequence). V dropped 5 bases and J dropped 5 bases, with 15 bases sitting between them. CDR3 sequence reads: CASSGGVGYYGYTF. The CDR3 nucleotides read TGTGCCAGCAGCGGGGGAGTAGGGTATTATGGCTACACCTTC.